The present T cell receptor (beta chain) was sequenced within a study of early T cells in non-severe SARS-CoV-2 infection. Study as a whole: Unsorted whole blood bulk RNA was sequenced, with unpaired chains. Study-wide findings and caveats: CD4 and private specificities were missed by VDJdb matching, which favored anti-spike CD8 responses.

Attached unique molecular identifiers marked individual cDNA molecules. MiXCR was run by TCRdb on the 5' RACE reads, yielding one entry per CDR3 protein. The sample holds tens of thousands of distinct CDR3 sequences, under 7.5% seen once. V was shortened by 4 bases and J by 6 bases, with 22 bases between the two germline ends. The germline V gene encodes CDR1 SGDLS and CDR2 YYNGEE. This CDR3 comprises 16 residues. In this sample, this clonotype is medium-sized. Its antigen remains unknown. This receptor was taken from an adult who was a healthcare worker with PCR-confirmed SARS-CoV-2 infection or an uninfected control (not recorded which). Sequencing used whole blood. The chain carries TRBV9 and TRBJ1-1; possible D gene TRBD1, 5 bases. The CDR3 loop reads CASSPHPTGGVSEAFF. CDR3 sequence (DNA): TGTGCCAGCAGCCCACACCCCACAGGCGGGGTCTCTGAAGCTTTCTTT.